This TCR beta chain emerged from a study of graft-versus-host responses after intestinal transplantation. The data were produced by immunoSEQ multiplex PCR, yet TCRdb's version contains in-frame clones alone and is incomplete. The sample includes around 67,000 clones, nearly 85% seen only once; the top ten take approximately 0.39%. With respect to this clone: Its antigen is not known.

The ends lost 3 bases at V and 2 bases at J; junction bases unmatched: 8. The germline CDR1 and CDR2 sequences are MDHEN and SYDVKM. The CDR3 spans 18 residues. This receptor was obtained from a human donor who was the organ donor for an intestinal transplant. The input for sequencing was unstimulated CD4+ T cells sorted from spleen or lymph node cells, taken before transplant. This chain connects TRBV28 to TRBJ2-5; the match to TRBD2 covers 14 bases. The CDR3 sequence is CASSFNGLAGGLQETQYF. The CDR3 region has the DNA TGTGCCAGCAGTTTTAATGGACTAGCGGGGGGATTGCAAGAGACCCAGTACTTC.